The 30 T cell receptor beta chains presented below share a single source sample, sequenced in a study of blood T cells in healthy people across ages. The authors ran a second PCR of roughly 6 to 12 cycles using a sample-barcoded 5' primer and a J-beta primer mix. TCRdb re-called the 5' RACE reads with MiXCR, one entry per CDR3 protein. Of some 560,000 distinct CDR3 sequences listed, around a quarter are singletons. The sample also formed part of further work on T cells of mothers and their children.

The sequencing sample was made of blood. The origin of the receptors is a boy between 2 and 10 years old in good health.

The rearrangement uses TRBV15 and TRBJ2-5; no clear D gene. This CDR3 has 13 amino acids. Trimming removed 3 bases at V and 6 bases at J, with 11 bases between. The germline gives CDR1 LNHNV, CDR2 YYDKDF (reference sequence). CDR3 coding DNA: TGTGCCACCAGCAGGGAGCGCCGACAGACCCAGTACTTC. It is translated as CATSRERRQTQYF.

The chain employs TRBV21-1 and TRBJ1-2; the table assigns TRBD1, which was not confirmed against the DNA. TRBV21-1 is designated a pseudogene. This CDR3 is 13 amino acids long. For the CDR3, the DNA is TGTGCCAGCAGCTGTGGGACAGGGCATGGCTACACCTTC. It yields the protein CASSCGTGHGYTF.

This clonotype has more than one count but fewer than ten. This sequence joins TRBV5-1 and TRBJ1-6; 8 bases map to TRBD1. This CDR3 has 16 residues. Per germline, CDR1 SGHRS and CDR2 YFSETQ. Trimming removed 5 bases from V and 5 bases from J; junction bases left unmatched: 9. This CDR3 is CASRQRQGTDNSPLHF. The CDR3 coding sequence is TGCGCCAGCAGGCAACGACAGGGGACGGATAATTCACCCCTCCACTTT. The entire variable domain, with the rest obtained from reference TRBV5-1 and TRBJ1-6, is as follows: KAGVTQTPRYLIKTRGQQVTLSCSPISGHRSVSWYQQTPGQGLQFLFEYFSETQRNKGNFPGRFSGRQFSNSRSEMNVSTLELGDSALYLCASRQRQGTDNSPLHFGNGTRLTVT.

V is TRBV27 and J is TRBJ2-4, with a possible D match to TRBD1 (6 bases). V gave up 5 bases and J gave up 0 bases, with 8 bases separating them. Germline V CDR1 and CDR2: MNHEY, SMNVEV (reference sequence). The length of the CDR3 is 14 residues. This CDR3 reads CASSIQGAKNIQYF. CDR3 sequence (DNA): TGTGCCAGCAGTATACAGGGAGCCAAAAACATTCAGTACTTC.

This chain links TRBV27 with TRBJ2-5; 9 positions match TRBD1. Germline V lookup: CDR1 MNHEY, CDR2 SMNVEV (reference sequence). This CDR3 has 13 amino acids. The junction had 0 bases not matched to a gene; V was cut back by 6 bases and J by 1 base. The CDR3 DNA reads TGTGCCAGCAGGGGACAGGGCCAAGAGACCCAGTACTTC. Protein sequence: CASRGQGQETQYF.

The chain combines TRBV7-2 with TRBJ2-3; D possibly uses TRBD1 or TRBD2 (6 bases each). The germline V gene has CDR1 SGHTA and CDR2 FQGNSA. V dropped 5 bases and J dropped 9 bases, with 18 bases sitting between them. The CDR3 runs to 14 residues. The CDR3: CASSPSHGGDTQYF. The CDR3 bases are TGTGCCAGCAGCCCCAGCCACGGGGGCGACACGCAGTATTTT.

This clonotype turned up a few times. Written as DNA, the CDR3 is TGTGCCAGCAGTTACGAACGGCATCGGGGAGAGCAGTACTTC. This encodes CASSYERHRGEQYF. This chain links TRBV6-5 with TRBJ2-5; perhaps TRBD2 as D (5 bases). CDR1 and CDR2 from the germline V gene are MNHEY and SVGAGI. This CDR3 has 14 amino acids. With 2 bases removed from V and 11 bases from J, the gap between germline ends came to 18 bases.

The CDR3 loop is CASRPRVVDTEAFF. In nucleotides, the CDR3 is TGTGCCAGCAGGCCAAGGGTCGTTGACACTGAAGCTTTCTTT. The gene calls are TRBV6-5 and TRBJ1-1; D uncertain. The CDR3 extends over 14 amino acids. V shed 6 bases and J shed 3 bases, with 14 bases lying between them. Germline CDR1 and CDR2: MNHEY and SVGAGI.

The chain joins TRBV9 to TRBJ1-2; D perhaps matches TRBD1 (6 bases). This CDR3 has 14 residues. The ends were cut back, 2 bases at V and 5 bases at J, with 13 bases in the middle. Germline V lookup: CDR1 SGDLS, CDR2 YYNGEE. The CDR3: CASSVRGGAYGYTF. The CDR3 DNA reads as TGTGCCAGCAGCGTCAGAGGGGGGGCGTATGGCTACACCTTC.

The chain employs TRBV30 and TRBJ2-1, with TRBD2 identical over 8 bases. Trimming cost V 2 bases and J 6 bases; bases outside gene matches: 6. Germline lookup yields CDR1 GTSNPN and CDR2 SVGIG (reference sequence). The CDR3 covers 14 residues. The CDR3 coding sequence is TGTGCCTGGAGTACGGGGGGGCCTGGCAATGAGCAGTTCTTC. This sequence encodes CAWSTGGPGNEQFF.

V usage is TRBV25-1 and J usage is TRBJ2-5; D gene unclear. Trimming took 7 bases from V and 1 from J, leaving 13 bases between them. The length of the CDR3 is 14 residues. CDR1 and CDR2 from the germline V gene are MGHDK and SYGVNS. The CDR3 reads CASTDGRIQETQYF. CDR3 DNA sequence: TGTGCCAGCACCGACGGGCGGATCCAAGAGACCCAGTACTTC.

Only one count was recorded for this clonotype. This rearrangement joins TRBV29-1 to TRBJ2-7; D is undetermined. This CDR3 comprises 11 residues. The germline V gene has CDR1 SQVTM and CDR2 ANQGSEA. V was clipped by 4 bases and J by 3 bases, with 7 bases between them. The CDR3 sequence is CSVGQVYEQYF. In DNA, the CDR3 is TGCAGCGTTGGTCAGGTCTACGAGCAGTACTTC.

This clonotype has a handful of counts. This sequence joins TRBV2 and TRBJ2-7; D may be TRBD1 (5 bases). The J call is doubtful: the DNA matches TRBJ2-1 better. CDR3 length: 15 residues. The germline V gene encodes CDR1 SNHLY and CDR2 FYNNEI. CDR3 sequence reads: CASSEGWQGSNEQFF. The CDR3 DNA follows: TGTGCCAGCAGTGAAGGGTGGCAGGGTAGCAATGAGCAGTTCTTC.

This clonotype has only a few counts. This chain connects TRBV7-9 to TRBJ2-5, with TRBD1 matching 8 bases. The V gene's germline CDR1 is SEHNR and CDR2 FQNEAQ (reference sequence). Losses at the gene ends were 8 bases for V and 2 bases for J; bases not matched to a gene: 10. The CDR3 consists of 15 residues. CDR3 residues: CASGVGTGAQETQYF. DNA of the CDR3: TGTGCCAGCGGAGTGGGGACAGGTGCGCAAGAGACCCAGTACTTC. Using reference TRBV7-9 and TRBJ2-5 for the parts outside the CDR3, the full variable domain is DTGVSQNPRHKITKRGQNVTFRCDPISEHNRLYWYRQTLGQGPEFLTYFQNEAQLEKSRLLSDRFSAERPKGSFSTLEIQRTEQGDSAMYLCASGVGTGAQETQYFGPGTRLLVL.

This clonotype was found a few times. The chain is built from TRBV2 and TRBJ2-5; the D is unclear. The DNA end lines up better with TRBJ2-7; the J call may be wrong. Germline lookup yields CDR1 SNHLY and CDR2 FYNNEI. The CDR3 runs 14 residues. CDR3 bases: TGTGCCAGCACCGGAAAAGGTTTCTCCTACGAGCAGTACTTC. Its translation: CASTGKGFSYEQYF.

This chain uses TRBV3-1 with TRBJ2-5; D may be TRBD2 (6 bases). Looked up from germline, CDR1 is LGHDT and CDR2 is YNNKEL (reference sequence). The V gene lost 1 base and the J gene lost 5 bases, with 11 bases spanning the gap. This CDR3 is 14 amino acids long. CDR3 DNA sequence: TGTGCCAGCAGCCAAGTAGGAGGGTCCGAGACCCAGTACTTC. Translating gives CASSQVGGSETQYF.

This clonotype has a count of ten or more. The chain uses TRBV4-2 and TRBJ2-5, with D possibly being TRBD2 (5 bases). CDR3 length equals 19 residues. The V and J ends lost 0 bases and 2 bases respectively, with 22 bases between them. CDR1 and CDR2 from the germline V gene are LGHNA and YNFKEQ. In DNA, the CDR3 is TGTGCCAGCAGCCAAGACGCAGGTTGGGCTAGCTCATCGCAAGAGACCCAGTACTTC. It specifies CASSQDAGWASSSQETQYF.

This clonotype showed up just a few times. The chain employs TRBV7-9 and TRBJ1-6; 9 bases map to TRBD1. Germline CDR1 and CDR2: SEHNR and FQNEAQ (reference sequence). The CDR3 is 15 amino acids. The V and J ends lost 5 bases and 7 bases, in that order; junction bases with no gene match: 6. The CDR3 DNA sequence: TGTGCCAGCAGCCCGACGACAGGGGGAAATTCACCCCTCCACTTT. Protein product: CASSPTTGGNSPLHF.

The chain uses TRBV11-3 and TRBJ2-5, with 9 positions matching TRBD2. V shed 0 bases, J shed 2 bases, and the junction held 7 bases outside the gene matches. The CDR3 totals 17 residues. Germline loops: CDR1 SGHNT, CDR2 YENEEA. As DNA, the CDR3 is TGTGCCAGCAGCTTAGATCGGGTAGCGGGAGTTCAAGAGACCCAGTACTTC. Amino acids: CASSLDRVAGVQETQYF.

The chain combines TRBV3-1 with TRBJ2-7; 7 positions agree with TRBD2. The V gene end was trimmed by 0 bases and the J gene end by 3 bases; junction bases not matched to a gene: 8. Per germline, CDR1 LGHDT and CDR2 YNNKEL (reference sequence). The CDR3 has 16 residues. The CDR3 bases are TGTGCCAGCAGCCAAGATTCGGCTAGCGGCCTCTACGAGCAGTACTTC. Translation: CASSQDSASGLYEQYF.

V gene TRBV11-2 combines with J gene TRBJ2-6; D is tentatively TRBD1 or TRBD2 (6 bases each). The CDR3 covers 18 residues. Germline V gene data show CDR1 as SGHAT and CDR2 as FQNNGV. V lost 6 bases and J 2 bases, leaving 20 bases between the germline ends. CDR3 nucleotides: TGTGCCAGCAGACTGCCCCGGGGGCGGATAACTGGGGCCAACGTCCTGACTTTC. Protein: CASRLPRGRITGANVLTF. The variable domain in full, completed from reference TRBV11-2 and TRBJ2-6, reads EAGVAQSPRYKIIEKRQSVAFWCNPISGHATLYWYQQILGQGPKLLIQFQNNGVVDDSQLPKDRFSAERLKGVDSTLKIQPAKLEDSAVYLCASRLPRGRITGANVLTFGAGSRLTVL.

The J gene is TRBJ2-7, the V gene TRBV5-5, with TRBD2 matching 8 bases. Germline V gives CDR1 SGHKS, CDR2 YYEKEE (reference sequence). This CDR3 comprises 16 residues. V lost 1 base to trimming and J lost 5 bases; unmatched junction nucleotides: 11. The CDR3 sequence is CASSLLFQRELHEQYF. CDR3 nucleotides: TGTGCCAGCAGCTTGCTTTTTCAGCGGGAGCTTCACGAGCAGTACTTC.

This clonotype occurred a few times. One junction end does not reproduce the germline sequence, and a read error may be involved. The rearrangement uses TRBV9 and TRBJ1-4; D remains unclear. The CDR3 is 12 residues long. The germline gives CDR1 SGDLS, CDR2 YYNGEE. The CDR3 nucleotides read TGTGCCGGCAGCCCGAGGGCGGGTAAACTGTTTTTT. Translation: CAGSPRAGKLFF.

This clonotype was counted once. J is TRBJ2-1 and V is TRBV20-1; possible D gene TRBD1, 6 bases. The CDR3 spans 15 residues. Trimming stripped 7 bases from V and 0 bases from J, with 16 bases between. The V gene's germline CDR1 is DFQATT and CDR2 SNEGSKA (reference sequence). CDR3 coding DNA: TGCAGTGTCCAACAGGGCCCAAGCTCCTACAATGAGCAGTTCTTC. This encodes CSVQQGPSSYNEQFF.

This clonotype was counted a few times. The chain recombines TRBV7-6 with TRBJ2-4; D unresolved. CDR1 and CDR2 from the germline V gene are SGHVS and FNYEAQ. Trimming stripped 1 base from V and 7 bases from J, with 11 bases between. This CDR3 region has 14 residues. The CDR3 spells CASSLGPEANIQYF. CDR3 sequence (DNA): TGTGCCAGCAGCTTAGGTCCCGAAGCCAACATTCAGTACTTC.

This clonotype was counted at least ten times. The CDR3 bases are TGTGCCAGCAGCCCCGGGTGGGAGCAGTACTTC. It encodes CASSPGWEQYF. The rearrangement uses TRBV7-6 and TRBJ2-7; D is uncertain. Trimming cost V 5 bases and J 7 bases, with 9 bases left between them. Germline-derived CDR1 and CDR2 are SGHVS and FNYEAQ. This CDR3 is 11 amino acids long.

The rearrangement uses TRBV7-9 and TRBJ2-5; no clear D. The germline V and J ends were trimmed by 2 bases and 5 bases, with 12 bases remaining between them. The CDR3 loop spans 14 amino acids. The V gene's germline CDR1 is SEHNR and CDR2 FQNEAQ (reference sequence). CDR3 region: CASSLRFEWETQYF. CDR3 nucleotide sequence: TGTGCCAGCAGCTTACGTTTCGAGTGGGAGACCCAGTACTTC.

As regards this clonotype: The junction shows a germline mismatch at one end, possibly a read error. This rearrangement joins TRBV18 to TRBJ2-5; D not resolved. The CDR3 length is 14 residues. Germline lookup yields CDR1 KGHSH and CDR2 LQKENI. Here the CDR3 DNA reads TGTGCCAGCTCTCCCGGACGGCAGGAAGAGACCCAGCACTTC. Translating gives CASSPGRQEETQHF.

The chain recombines TRBV12-3 or TRBV12-4 with TRBJ1-4, with D hard to call. The CDR3 length is 11 residues. The V and J ends lost 4 bases and 15 bases respectively, with 12 bases between them. This chain's CDR3 is CASSWRGVVFF. CDR3 nucleotides: TGTGCCAGCAGTTGGCGGGGAGTCGTGTTTTTT.

The genes are TRBV5-1 and TRBJ2-3, with 7 positions matching TRBD1. Germline CDR1 SGHRS, CDR2 YFSETQ. The V and J ends lost 1 base and 1 base, in that order; junction bases with no gene match: 3. CDR3 length equals 15 residues. The CDR3 nucleotides are TGCGCCAGCAGCTTGATAACAGGGGGCACAGATACGCAGTATTTT. Encoded protein: CASSLITGGTDTQYF.